The 7 T cell receptor beta chains given below trace back to one sample, sequenced in a study of CXCR3-negative and CXCR3-positive naive CD8 T cells. The TRB cDNA libraries were prepared by 5' RACE with UMI labels. TCRdb reprocessed the 5' RACE reads, with one entry per CDR3 protein and no DNA. The sample has some 50,000 distinct CDR3 sequences. Material for sequencing was naive CXCR3- CD8+ T cells from blood. The subset: CD45RO-CCR7+CD27+CD95- naive CD8+ T cells lacking CXCR3 (TNR3-). The receptors stem from a human donor in good health. Some clones in this sample may be carry-over from other donors' samples.

The chain employs TRBV7-2 and TRBJ2-7; TCRdb calls TRBD2, which cannot be checked without DNA. The CDR3 sequence is 15 residues long. Germline CDR1 is SGHTA and CDR2 is FQGNSA. The CDR3 spells CASSSLLPPLHEQYF. Complete variable domain (other parts from reference TRBV7-2 and TRBJ2-7): GAGVSQSPSNKVTEKGKDVELRCDPISGHTALYWYRQSLGQGLEFLIYFQGNSAPDKSGLPSDRFSAERTGGSVSTLTIQRTQQEDSAVYLCASSSLLPPLHEQYFGPGTRLTVT.

The chain employs TRBV29-1 and TRBJ2-7. Germline CDR1 and CDR2: SQVTM and ANQGSEA. CDR3 size: 14 residues. CDR3 in amino acids: CSVLDGESSYEQYF.

V is TRBV6-2 or TRBV6-3 and J is TRBJ2-6. The germline gives CDR1 MNHEY, CDR2 SVGEGT. The CDR3 extends over 15 amino acids. The CDR3 loop reads CASSYSSSGANVLTF.

The chain employs TRBV11-2 and TRBJ2-1; the TCRdb D gene call, TRBD2, has no DNA to confirm it. In germline, CDR1 is SGHAT, CDR2 FQNNGV. CDR3 length: 15 amino acids. CDR3: CASFGDSSSYNEQFF.

This chain connects TRBV14 to TRBJ2-7. Germline lookup yields CDR1 SGHDN and CDR2 FVKESK. This CDR3 has 14 residues. CDR3 region: CACSQPSLEPEQYF.

The chain joins TRBV12-1 to TRBJ1-1; the TRBD1 assignment by TCRdb is unverifiable without DNA. TRBV12-1 is recorded as a pseudogene. The CDR3 is 13 residues long. The CDR3 here is CASSRTGNTEAFF.

The chain uses TRBV28 and TRBJ1-2. CDR3 length: 13 amino acids. Germline loops: CDR1 MDHEN, CDR2 SYDVKM. CDR3: CASTTGGVHGYTF.